Shown below are 3 T cell receptor beta chains from a single sample sequenced in a study of blood T cell repertoires in COVID-19. Repertoires were generated with immunoSEQ multiplex PCR, while TCRdb's copy carries only in-frame clones and drops some. The sample holds just over 650,000 clones, 85% to 90% seen once. Specimen: peripheral blood. The receptors come from a woman between 18 and 29 years old with acute or convalescent COVID-19.

CDR3 coding DNA: TGTGCCAGCAGTGAACTCTATCGGACAGGGATCAATTCACCCCTCCACTTT. Encoded protein: CASSELYRTGINSPLHF. The chain combines TRBV6-1 with TRBJ1-6; the match to TRBD1 covers 8 bases. With 2 bases clipped from V and 7 bases from J, the junction kept 10 bases outside the gene matches. CDR1 MNHNS and CDR2 SASEGT come from the germline V gene. This CDR3 comprises 17 residues.

V and J are TRBV6-5 and TRBJ2-1, with D possibly TRBD2 on 5 matching bases. The germline gives CDR1 MNHEY, CDR2 SVGAGI. V was cut by 0 bases and J by 8 bases, with 8 bases left in between. The length of the CDR3 is 13 residues. The CDR3 DNA is TGTGCCAGCAGTTACTCTAGAGGGTATGAGCAGTTCTTC. Its translation is CASSYSRGYEQFF.

This clone has a single count. The chain links TRBV4-3 to TRBJ1-2; the D is unclear. Per germline, CDR1 LGHNA and CDR2 YSLEER. The CDR3 covers 13 residues. V was cut by 1 base and J by 7 bases, with 10 bases left in between. CDR3 amino acids: CASSQVGEGGYTF. For the CDR3, the DNA is TGCGCCAGCAGCCAAGTCGGCGAGGGTGGCTACACCTTC.